The rows below give T cell receptor beta chains drawn from one sample of a study of T cells in Graves' hyperthyroidism and ophthalmopathy. Using its own MiXCR run on the multiplex PCR reads, TCRdb lists one record per CDR3 protein. This table holds fewer than 450,000 distinct CDR3 sequences, about a sixth found once. The sequenced sample was blood. The receptors stem from a young woman with Graves' hyperthyroidism that later progressed to Graves' ophthalmopathy. CDR3s include the opening cysteine and the closing phenylalanine or tryptophan. Each record gives: D gene, J gene, clone size, V gene, CDR3 protein, CDR3 DNA. D genes are given only for firm matches. Clone size is stated in some rows and not others, as once, few, many or a class when expanded.

>.|TRBJ1-2|once|TRBV6-1
CASGASYGYTF
TGTGCCAGCGGGGCCAGCTATGGCTACACCTTC
>.|TRBJ2-1|.|TRBV5-1
CASSEGGEQFF
TGCGCCAGCAGCGAGGGGGGTGAGCAGTTCTTC
>TRBD2|TRBJ2-5|many|TRBV9
CASSGLTGGLYETQYF
TGTGCCAGCAGCGGCCTTACGGGGGGTCTGTACGAGACCCAGTACTTC
>TRBD2|TRBJ2-1|.|TRBV7-8
CASSSDSGRAYNEQFF
TGTGCCAGCAGCTCCGATAGCGGGCGAGCCTACAATGAGCAGTTCTTC
>TRBD2|TRBJ2-3|few|TRBV28
CASSIRLAGGLTDTQYF
TGTGCCAGCAGTATTAGACTAGCGGGAGGGCTCACAGATACGCAGTATTTT
>TRBD1|TRBJ1-1|few|TRBV30
CAWGGQVLNTEAFF
TGTGCCTGGGGGGGACAGGTCTTGAACACTGAAGCTTTCTTT
>.|TRBJ2-2|few|TRBV14
CASSQDVNSSPGELFF
TGTGCCAGCAGCCAGGACGTGAACTCCTCTCCCGGGGAGCTGTTTTTT
>TRBD1|TRBJ2-7|many|TRBV6-2/TRBV6-3
CASSYPGQGVYEQYF
TGTGCCAGCAGTTACCCGGGACAGGGGGTTTACGAGCAGTACTTC
>TRBD2|TRBJ2-2|many|TRBV5-1
CASSTRGGATGELFF
TGCGCCAGCAGCACCCGGGGGGGAGCCACCGGGGAGCTGTTTTTT
>.|TRBJ1-2|many|TRBV19
CASSTKSGTPYGYTF
TGTGCCAGTAGTACTAAATCCGGGACACCGTATGGCTACACCTTC
>.|TRBJ1-6|.|TRBV6-1
CASSMTQLVDSPLHF
TGTGCCAGCAGTATGACACAACTAGTGGATTCACCCCTCCACTTT
>TRBD1|TRBJ2-5|many|TRBV2
CASRSTGYRGPQETQYF
TGTGCCAGCAGATCGACAGGGTACAGGGGCCCACAAGAGACCCAGTACTTC
>.|TRBJ1-1|few|TRBV19
CASSLRRERANTEAFF
TGTGCCAGTAGTTTGAGAAGGGAGAGGGCGAACACTGAAGCTTTCTTT
>TRBD1|TRBJ1-2|many|TRBV7-2
CASRETGKDYGYTF
TGTGCCAGCAGGGAGACAGGGAAAGACTATGGCTACACCTTC
>.|TRBJ1-2|.|TRBV5-1
CASSLDYRDYGYTF
TGCGCCAGCAGCTTGGATTACAGGGACTATGGCTACACCTTC
>TRBD2|TRBJ2-5|few|TRBV7-9
CASSVFLAGGHQETQYF
TGTGCCAGCAGCGTATTCCTAGCGGGAGGCCACCAAGAGACCCAGTACTTC
>.|TRBJ2-2|.|TRBV29-1
CSVPGADWGGELFF
TGCAGCGTTCCTGGGGCGGATTGGGGCGGGGAGCTGTTTTTT
>TRBD1|TRBJ2-2|.|TRBV5-1
CASSFRDRGGTGELSF
TGCGCCAGCAGCTTTCGGGACAGGGGGGGCACCGGGGAGCTGTCTTTT
>TRBD2|TRBJ2-5|many|TRBV4-1
CASSQTLGGRGGETQYF
TGCGCCAGCAGCCAAACCCTGGGAGGGAGGGGTGGAGAGACCCAGTACTTC
>.|TRBJ1-5|many|TRBV3-1
CASSYNSNQPQHF
TGTGCCAGCAGCTATAATAGCAATCAGCCCCAGCATTTT
>TRBD2|TRBJ2-7|.|TRBV7-2
CASSVSGTTLSYEQYF
TGTGCCAGCAGCGTATCCGGGACTACCCTTTCCTACGAGCAGTACTTC
>.|TRBJ2-1|.|TRBV20-1
CSARGAGGEQFF
TGCAGTGCCCGGGGGGCCGGGGGTGAGCAGTTCTTC
>TRBD2|TRBJ2-7|.|TRBV2
CASSEGVAGVYEQYF
TGTGCCAGCAGTGAAGGGGTAGCGGGGGTCTACGAGCAGTACTTC
>TRBD2|TRBJ2-5|.|TRBV20-1
CSATLDSGGWKTQYF
TGCAGTGCTACCTTGGATAGCGGGGGGTGGAAGACCCAGTACTTC
>.|TRBJ1-6|many|TRBV27
CASSFRDTYSPLHF
TGTGCCAGCAGTTTCCGGGACACCTATTCACCCCTCCACTTT
>.|TRBJ2-2|few|TRBV4-2
CASSHHEGGTGELFF
TGTGCCAGCAGCCACCACGAGGGGGGCACCGGGGAGCTGTTTTTT
>.|TRBJ2-6|.|TRBV10-3
CAISGHRAGAGANVLTF
TGTGCCATCAGTGGTCACAGGGCAGGAGCTGGGGCCAACGTCCTGACTTTC
>.|TRBJ1-2|many|TRBV29-1
CSVDTGNYGYTF
TGCAGCGTTGACACAGGGAACTATGGCTACACCTTC
>.|TRBJ2-1|many|TRBV6-1
CASSPGHSNNEQFF
TGTGCCAGCAGTCCGGGACACAGTAACAATGAGCAGTTCTTC
>TRBD2|TRBJ2-2|many|TRBV12-3/TRBV12-4
CASSLRGRFLRDTGELFF
TGTGCCAGCAGTTTACGCGGGAGGTTTCTCCGGGATACCGGGGAGCTGTTTTTT
>TRBD2|TRBJ2-3|few|TRBV15
CATSRDEGGADTQYF
TGTGCCACCAGCAGAGATGAGGGAGGGGCAGATACGCAGTATTTT
>.|TRBJ2-2|.|TRBV6-1
CASGASPGGDTGELFF
TGTGCCAGTGGCGCTTCCCCAGGGGGGGACACCGGGGAGCTGTTTTTT
>.|TRBJ1-2|many|TRBV19
CASSTLTRLEVNYGYTF
TGTGCCAGTAGTACCCTAACCAGGCTAGAAGTTAACTATGGCTACACCTTC
>.|TRBJ1-6|many|TRBV7-8
CASSLETVGSPLHF
TGTGCCAGCAGCTTAGAGACGGTGGGTTCACCCCTCCACTTT
>.|TRBJ2-1|many|TRBV6-1
CASIWQAANEQFF
TGTGCCAGCATTTGGCAGGCGGCCAATGAGCAGTTCTTC
>.|TRBJ1-4|.|TRBV28
CASSLINQGLWRKLFF
TGTGCCAGCAGTTTAATTAACCAGGGGTTATGGAGAAAACTGTTTTTT
>.|TRBJ1-1|many|TRBV7-9
CASSNTEAFF
TGTGCCAGCAGTAACACTGAAGCTTTCTTT